These 20 T cell receptor beta chains were all obtained from the same sample, sequenced in a study of shared clonotypes between healthy human individuals (TCRdb year 2020). Library generation was performed with the immunoSEQ multiplex PCR assay. TCRdb stores this immuneACCESS table with in-frame sequences only. Part of the clones is absent; in the studies checked, under half of the shortfall reflects unresolved V genes, and no reason is known for the rest. Within this sample are roughly 2.1 million clones, with about 92% of them counted one time only. The leading ten clones occupy about 1.5% of the sample. CD8 naive samples were CD45RO-negative cells positively selected for CCR7, giving a CD45RA+CCR7+ population that excluded TemRA cells. What was sequenced was naive CD8+ T cells from PBMCs. According to the study, the label for this sample's cell subset or site signals: CD45RA+CCR7+. The receptors were gathered from a man aged 18 to 30 in good health. Some clones in this sample may be carry-over from other donors' samples.

The count of this clone is one. The V call is TRBV10-1, the J call TRBJ2-1; D remains unclear. Trimming took 3 bases from V and 9 from J, leaving 12 bases between them. The CDR3 sequence is 13 residues long. CDR1 WNHNN and CDR2 SYGVQD come from the germline V gene (reference sequence). As DNA, the CDR3 is TGCGCCAGCAGTGAAATGCCCCTAGGTGAGCAGTTCTTC. Translated, it gives CASSEMPLGEQFF.

The chain combines TRBV15 with TRBJ2-7; D remains ambiguous. This CDR3 is built from 14 residues. Germline CDR1 is LNHNV and CDR2 is YYDKDF (reference sequence). Deletions cut 2 bases from V and 5 bases from J, with 13 bases between. The CDR3 sequence is CATSRPDDGHEQYF. CDR3 coding DNA: TGTGCCACCAGCAGACCGGATGACGGCCACGAGCAGTACTTC.

A single count supports this clone. V gene TRBV7-6 combines with J gene TRBJ1-1; no clear D. Germline values: CDR1 SGHVS, CDR2 FNYEAQ. V was trimmed by 4 bases and J by 0 bases, leaving 6 bases between them. The CDR3 loop spans 13 amino acids. Written as DNA, the CDR3 is TGTGCCAGCAGCTCGACCCTGAACACTGAAGCTTTCTTT. As protein: CASSSTLNTEAFF.

This clone occurred once. The chain recombines TRBV25-1 with TRBJ1-2; D is possibly TRBD1 (6 bases). The CDR3 is 13 residues long. Germline V gives CDR1 MGHDK, CDR2 SYGVNS. The ends were cut back, 1 base at V and 8 bases at J, with 11 bases in the middle. CDR3 nucleotide sequence: TGTGCCAGCAGTGAATTCAGGGGCATAGGCTACACCTTC. This encodes CASSEFRGIGYTF.

The rearrangement joins TRBV27 to TRBJ2-7; possibly TRBD1 or TRBD2 for D (7 bases each). Trimming left V 7 bases short and J 4 bases short, with 14 bases between. Germline V lookup: CDR1 MNHEY, CDR2 SMNVEV (reference sequence). The CDR3 is made up of 13 amino acids. CDR3 in amino acids: CASKPRGGYEQYF. The CDR3 bases are TGTGCCAGCAAACCCAGGGGGGGATACGAGCAGTACTTC.

The rearrangement uses TRBV25-1 and TRBJ2-7; the D gene is possibly TRBD2 (7 bases). Germline V gene sequence: CDR1 MGHDK, CDR2 SYGVNS. There are 16 residues in the CDR3. The V gene lost 6 bases and the J gene lost 0 bases, with 18 bases spanning the gap. The CDR3 here is CASRGGGRDYSYEQYF. CDR3 DNA sequence: TGTGCCAGCAGGGGGGGCGGCAGGGACTACTCCTACGAGCAGTACTTC.

This sequence joins TRBV9 and TRBJ2-3; 9 nucleotides align to TRBD2. The CDR3 totals 17 residues. Germline V gene data show CDR1 as SGDLS and CDR2 as YYNGEE. With V trimmed by 2 bases and J by 2 bases, 9 bases remained unmatched. The CDR3 is CASSVLGGRGPTDTQYF. The CDR3 nucleotides read TGTGCCAGCAGCGTCTTAGGCGGGAGGGGTCCCACAGATACGCAGTATTTT.

This rearrangement joins TRBV29-1 to TRBJ2-7; unclear D gene. The ends were cut back, 3 bases at V and 3 bases at J, with 18 bases in the middle. Germline CDR1 is SQVTM and CDR2 is ANQGSEA. This CDR3 is 15 amino acids long. CDR3 region: CSVEGGQTEGYEQYF. CDR3 nucleotide sequence: TGCAGCGTTGAGGGTGGGCAGACCGAAGGCTACGAGCAGTACTTC.

The chain employs TRBV11-2 and TRBJ2-5, with 8 bases that match TRBD1. CDR3 length: 13 residues. The V gene's germline CDR1 is SGHAT and CDR2 FQNNGV. Germline trimming cut 4 bases from V and 3 bases from J; bases unmatched to any gene: 1. DNA for the CDR3: TGTGCCAGCAGCTACAGGGGGGAAGAGACCCAGTACTTC. Translated: CASSYRGEETQYF.

J is TRBJ1-5 and V is TRBV28; D not certain. Germline assignment: CDR1 MDHEN and CDR2 SYDVKM. V gave up 2 bases and J gave up 0 bases, with 8 bases separating them. The CDR3 extends over 15 amino acids. The CDR3 DNA sequence: TGTGCCAGCAGTTTAAGGGCCTTTAGCAATCAGCCCCAGCATTTT. Residues: CASSLRAFSNQPQHF.

The V call is TRBV27, the J call TRBJ1-1; D call uncertain. V was trimmed by 2 bases and J by 4 bases, leaving 11 bases between them. Germline CDR1 reads MNHEY; CDR2 reads SMNVEV (reference sequence). This CDR3 region has 14 residues. The CDR3 DNA follows: TGTGCCAGCAGTTTAGCGGCGGCAGGCACTGAAGCTTTCTTT. Encoded protein: CASSLAAAGTEAFF.

A remark on this clone: Other DNA sequences in this specimen translate into the identical CDR3. The chain carries TRBV5-1 and TRBJ1-1; D gene uncertain. Germline V gene lookup returns CDR1 SGHRS and CDR2 YFSETQ. The V and J ends lost 0 bases and 4 bases respectively, with 13 bases between them. This CDR3 is 15 amino acids long. DNA for the CDR3: TGCGCCAGCAGCTTGGAGGGCGGATTGAGCACTGAAGCTTTCTTT. Protein product: CASSLEGGLSTEAFF.

CDR3 nucleotides: TGTGCCAGCAGCTCATTGGATCAGGGATTCGGCGAAAAACTGTTTTTT. This encodes CASSSLDQGFGEKLFF. This chain joins TRBV7-9 and TRBJ1-4; TRBD1 is a possible D gene (5 bases). From germline, CDR1 is SEHNR and CDR2 FQNEAQ (reference sequence). The germline V and J ends were trimmed by 4 bases and 8 bases, with 20 bases remaining between them. The CDR3 loop spans 16 amino acids.

The chain joins TRBV10-3 to TRBJ2-7, with 14 bases lining up with TRBD2. Germline V gene data show CDR1 as ENHRY and CDR2 as SYGVKD. The V segment lost 3 bases and the J segment 3 bases; nucleotides outside the gene matches: 4. This CDR3 has 16 residues. The CDR3 DNA follows: TGTGCCATCAGTGAAGGGACTAGCGGGAGAAACTACGAGCAGTACTTC. It encodes CAISEGTSGRNYEQYF.

This chain links TRBV30 with TRBJ1-5, with 9 bases aligning to TRBD1. CDR1 GTSNPN and CDR2 SVGIG come from the germline V gene (reference sequence). V dropped 2 bases and J dropped 7; count of bases not matched to a gene: 9. This CDR3 region has 15 residues. CDR3 coding DNA: TGTGCCTGGAGTAAACCCCCGGGACAGGGCCAGCCCCAGCATTTT. Its translation: CAWSKPPGQGQPQHF.

Turning to this clone: The sample holds other DNA sequences that translate to the same CDR3. The chain uses TRBV18 and TRBJ2-7; 10 bases line up with TRBD1. V gave up 2 bases and J gave up 2 bases; unmatched junction bases: 0. The CDR3 has 14 residues. The V gene's germline CDR1 is KGHSH and CDR2 LQKENI. In DNA form, the CDR3 reads TGTGCCAGCTCACCAGGACAGGGGGCCTACGAGCAGTACTTC. As protein: CASSPGQGAYEQYF. The complete variable domain, with remaining parts taken from reference TRBV18 and TRBJ2-7, reads NAGVMQNPRHLVRRRGQEARLRCSPMKGHSHVYWYRQLPEEGLKFMVYLQKENIIDESGMPKERFSAEFPKEGPSILRIQQVVRGDSAAYFCASSPGQGAYEQYFGPGTRLTVT.

J is TRBJ2-7 and V is TRBV11-2; D call uncertain. The V and J ends lost 6 bases and 0 bases respectively, with 12 bases between them. The CDR3 consists of 14 residues. Germline CDR1 and CDR2: SGHAT and FQNNGV. CDR3 sequence (DNA): TGTGCCAGCAGTCCCGCTATAGGCTCCTACGAGCAGTACTTC. Protein product: CASSPAIGSYEQYF.

The V and J genes are TRBV11-2 and TRBJ2-2; D uncertain. V was shortened by 5 bases and J by 5 bases, with 12 bases between the two germline ends. CDR3 size: 14 residues. Germline V gene sequence: CDR1 SGHAT, CDR2 FQNNGV. CDR3 nucleotide sequence: TGTGCCAGCAGCGCCATGGCACGGACCGGGGAGCTGTTTTTT. It is translated as CASSAMARTGELFF.

The rearrangement links TRBV5-5 to TRBJ2-7; D is uncertain. CDR3 length: 13 residues. Trimming took 7 bases from V and 0 from J, leaving 11 bases between them. Germline V lookup: CDR1 SGHKS, CDR2 YYEKEE (reference sequence). Here the CDR3 reads CASLQYTSYEQYF. DNA of the CDR3: TGTGCCAGCCTTCAGTACACCTCCTACGAGCAGTACTTC.

V is TRBV28 and J is TRBJ2-2; D gene ambiguous. The germline V gene encodes CDR1 MDHEN and CDR2 SYDVKM. This CDR3 is 13 amino acids long. Trimming cost V 10 bases and J 4 bases, with 13 bases left between them. The CDR3 loop reads CATSEALTGELFF. The CDR3, as DNA: TGTGCCACATCTGAGGCTCTCACCGGGGAGCTGTTTTTT.